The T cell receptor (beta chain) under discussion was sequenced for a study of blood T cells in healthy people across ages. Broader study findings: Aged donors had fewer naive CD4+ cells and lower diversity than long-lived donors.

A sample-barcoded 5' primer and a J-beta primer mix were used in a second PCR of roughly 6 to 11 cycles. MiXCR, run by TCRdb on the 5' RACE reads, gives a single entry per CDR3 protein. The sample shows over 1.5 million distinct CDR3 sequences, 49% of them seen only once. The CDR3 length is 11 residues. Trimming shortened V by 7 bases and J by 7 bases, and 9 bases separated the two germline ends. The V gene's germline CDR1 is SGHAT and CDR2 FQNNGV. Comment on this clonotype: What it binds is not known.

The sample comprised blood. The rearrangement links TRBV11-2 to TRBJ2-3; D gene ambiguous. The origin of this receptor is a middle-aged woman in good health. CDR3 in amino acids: CASTGTYTQYF. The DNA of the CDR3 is TGTGCCAGCACAGGCACCTATACGCAGTATTTT.